A selection of T cell receptor beta chains follows, all from one sample in a study of blood T cell repertoires in COVID-19. TCRdb's copy holds only in-frame clones and misses some; the assay was immunoSEQ multiplex PCR. There are roughly 49,000 clones in the sample; less than 85% occur only once, and around 4.5% lies in the top ten. Sequencing was done on a sample of peripheral blood. The receptor source for this set is a man aged 45-60 years with active COVID-19. CDR3s include the opening cysteine and the closing phenylalanine or tryptophan. A D gene is named only where the DNA matches it firmly. The size entry is marked missing in some rows and otherwise reads once, few, many or a size class.

J gene,CDR3 length,V gene,D gene,clone size,CDR3 DNA,CDR3 protein
TRBJ1-6,14,TRBV27,TRBD1,.,TGTGCCAGCAGTTTATACAGGGGTAATTCACCCCTCCACTTT,CASSLYRGNSPLHF
TRBJ1-6,17,TRBV28,.,.,TGTGCCAGCAGCACTCTAGGAATTCGGGTGTATAATTCACCCCTCCACTTT,CASSTLGIRVYNSPLHF
TRBJ1-3,14,TRBV6-5,.,.,TGTGCCAGCAGCTTGGACAGCCAGGGAAACACCATATATTTT,CASSLDSQGNTIYF
TRBJ1-2,16,TRBV4-3,.,.,TGCGCCAGCAGCCAAGACCGGGGGACCGCCTTGAATGGCTACACCTTC,CASSQDRGTALNGYTF
TRBJ2-3,14,TRBV27,TRBD1,.,TGTGCCAGCAGACGACAGGGGGCGAGAGATACGCAGTATTTT,CASRRQGARDTQYF
TRBJ1-2,18,TRBV4-1,.,once,TGCGCCAGCAGCCAAGATGAGGTCGTAGCCCGGGATCAGCGTGGCTACACCTTC,CASSQDEVVARDQRGYTF
TRBJ1-1,14,TRBV5-6,.,.,TGTGCCAGCAGCTTTGGTTTAGGGGCCACTGAAGCTTTCTTT,CASSFGLGATEAFF
TRBJ1-2,14,TRBV27,TRBD1,few,TGTGCCAGCAGGGCAACAGGGGGCGCCTATGGCTACACCTTC,CASRATGGAYGYTF
TRBJ1-3,15,TRBV10-1,.,.,TGCGCCAGCAGAGGAACGGGAGATTCTGGAAACACCATATATTTT,CASRGTGDSGNTIYF
TRBJ2-3,13,TRBV24-1,.,.,TGTGCCACCAGTGAACCAGGGTCAGATACGCAGTATTTT,CATSEPGSDTQYF
TRBJ2-1,15,TRBV6-5,.,.,TGTGCCAGCAGTTACCACCAGACAGCTTACAATGAGCAGTTCTTC,CASSYHQTAYNEQFF
TRBJ2-5,16,TRBV4-2,.,.,TGTGCCAGCAGCCAATATCGCGGAGGGGCGGTGGAGACCCAGTACTTC,CASSQYRGGAVETQYF
TRBJ1-2,16,TRBV27,TRBD1,.,TGTGCCAGCAGTGCCGAAGCCGGGACAGTTAACTATGGCTACACCTTC,CASSAEAGTVNYGYTF
TRBJ1-1,13,TRBV7-8,.,.,TGTGCCAGCACCCCCCTCCGTTGGCCTGAAGCTTTCTTT,CASTPLRWPEAFF
TRBJ2-7,14,TRBV7-2,TRBD1,.,TGTGCCAGCAGCTTAGTTACGCAGGGGGCATTGCAGTACTTC,CASSLVTQGALQYF
TRBJ1-5,11,TRBV12-5,.,once,TGTGCTAGTGCCCTCAATCAGCCCCAGCATTTT,CASALNQPQHF
TRBJ2-7,14,TRBV11-2,.,.,TGTGCCAGCAGCTCTCAGTTTCGGGCCTACGAGCAGTACTTC,CASSSQFRAYEQYF
TRBJ2-5,17,TRBV28,.,.,TGTGCCAGCAGTTCGGGCACGTTTCAGGGGTACCAAGAGACCCAGTACTTC,CASSSGTFQGYQETQYF
TRBJ1-1,14,TRBV2,.,.,TGTGCCAGCACCTCACATGGGAGTAACCCTGAAGCTTTCTTT,CASTSHGSNPEAFF
TRBJ2-7,13,TRBV12-3/TRBV12-4,.,.,TGTGCCAGCAGTTTGTCGTCCTCCTACGAGCAGTACTTC,CASSLSSSYEQYF
TRBJ2-2,15,TRBV24-1,.,.,.,CATSVPGAGTGELFF
TRBJ1-4,14,TRBV7-8,.,.,TGTGCCAGCAGCTTGATTCAGACAGCGGAAAAACTGTTTTTT,CASSLIQTAEKLFF
TRBJ2-7,16,TRBV4-1,.,.,TGCGCCAGCAGCCAAGTTGGCGGGGCAGGCTCCTACGAGCAGTACTTC,CASSQVGGAGSYEQYF
TRBJ1-2,13,TRBV11-2,.,.,TGTGCCAGCAGCTTAGCACAATACTATGGCTACACCTTC,CASSLAQYYGYTF
TRBJ1-6,18,TRBV21-1,.,.,TGTGCCAGCAGCAATCACAGGGCGGCCGACTCCTATAATTCACCCCTCCACTTT,CASSNHRAADSYNSPLHF
TRBJ2-3,16,TRBV6-6,TRBD2,.,TGTGCCAGCAACCCATCGACTAGCGGGTTAACAGATACGCAGTATTTT,CASNPSTSGLTDTQYF
TRBJ2-7,14,TRBV11-2,TRBD2,.,TGTGCCAGCAGCACCAGCGGGGGGGCCTACGAGCAGTACTTC,CASSTSGGAYEQYF
TRBJ1-3,17,TRBV19,.,.,TGTGCCAGTAGTACCGGCCTCGGGACTAACTCTGGAAACACCATATATTTT,CASSTGLGTNSGNTIYF